The entry below describes one T cell receptor (beta chain). As yet, its antigen is unknown. The ViraFEST assay expanded antigen-specific CD4+ T cells with viral peptide pools before sequencing. CD4+ T cell isolation took place after approximately 11 days of culture. People in the vaccine group had not been infected with SARS-CoV-2 before, and their nucleocapsid antibodies were negative. Only in-frame clones appear in the TCRdb table, and some are missing; sequencing was by immunoSEQ multiplex PCR. The sample includes 68,000 or so clones, 80% seen only once; the top ten take 12%. This sample stems from a study of vaccination effects on CD4 cells after COVID-19. The V and J ends lost 2 bases and 8 bases respectively, with 15 bases between them. There are 14 residues in the CDR3. The germline V gene encodes CDR1 LGHNA and CDR2 YNFKEQ.

This sequence was found in a human donor who received a COVID-19 vaccine. The sequencing used CD4+ T cells from PBMCs cultured with SARS-CoV-2 spike peptides, collected before COVID-19 vaccination. The rearrangement joins TRBV4-2 to TRBJ1-2; D gene unclear. The DNA for the CDR3 is TGTGCCAGCAGCCAACCCCCCTCAACGAGAGGCTACACCTTC. It specifies CASSQPPSTRGYTF.